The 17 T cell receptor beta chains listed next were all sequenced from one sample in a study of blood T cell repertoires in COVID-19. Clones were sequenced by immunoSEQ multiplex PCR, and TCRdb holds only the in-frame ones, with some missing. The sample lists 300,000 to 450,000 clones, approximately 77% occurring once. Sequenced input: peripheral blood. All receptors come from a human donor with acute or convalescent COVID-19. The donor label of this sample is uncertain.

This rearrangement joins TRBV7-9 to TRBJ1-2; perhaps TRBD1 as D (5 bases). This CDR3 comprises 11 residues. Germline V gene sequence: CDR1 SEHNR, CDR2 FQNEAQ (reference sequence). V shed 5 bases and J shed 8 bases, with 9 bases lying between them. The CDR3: CASSREGGYTF. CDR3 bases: TGTGCCAGCAGCCGGGAGGGGGGCTACACCTTC.

The CDR3, as DNA: TGTGCCACGTCGCACAGGGATGAGATCTATGGCTACACCTTC. Encoded protein: CATSHRDEIYGYTF. This chain joins TRBV19 and TRBJ1-2, with a weak D call TRBD1 (6 bases). The CDR3 covers 14 residues. Germline V CDR1 and CDR2: LNHDA, SQIVND (reference sequence). V lost 10 bases and J 4 bases, leaving 19 bases between the germline ends.

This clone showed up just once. DNA for the CDR3: TGTGCCACGCGCACAGGGATTGGGTACACCTTC. Its translation: CATRTGIGYTF. The chain is built from TRBV19 and TRBJ1-2; D perhaps matches TRBD1 (6 bases). Trimming left V 10 bases short and J 11 bases short, with 17 bases between. Germline CDR1 reads LNHDA; CDR2 reads SQIVND (reference sequence). CDR3 length equals 11 residues.

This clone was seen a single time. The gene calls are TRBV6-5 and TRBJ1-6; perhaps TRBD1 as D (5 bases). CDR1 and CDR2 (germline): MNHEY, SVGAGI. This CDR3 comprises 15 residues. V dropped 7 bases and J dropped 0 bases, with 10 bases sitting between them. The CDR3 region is CASINRSSYNSPLHF. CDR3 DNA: TGTGCCAGCATTAACAGGAGCTCCTATAATTCACCCCTCCACTTT.

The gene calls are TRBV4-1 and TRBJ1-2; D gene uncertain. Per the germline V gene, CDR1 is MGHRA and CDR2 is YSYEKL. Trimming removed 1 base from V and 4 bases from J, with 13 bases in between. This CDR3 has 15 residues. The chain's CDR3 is CASSQAGPAGYGYTF. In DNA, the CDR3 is TGCGCCAGCAGCCAAGCGGGCCCGGCGGGCTATGGCTACACCTTC.

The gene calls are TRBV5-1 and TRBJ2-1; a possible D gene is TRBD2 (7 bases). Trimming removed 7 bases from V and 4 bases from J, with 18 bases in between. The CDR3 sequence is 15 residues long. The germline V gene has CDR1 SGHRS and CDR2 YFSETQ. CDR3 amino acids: CASWLGAGVYNEQFF. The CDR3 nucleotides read TGCGCCAGCTGGCTGGGGGCGGGGGTGTACAATGAGCAGTTCTTC. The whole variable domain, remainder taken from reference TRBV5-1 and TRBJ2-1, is KAGVTQTPRYLIKTRGQQVTLSCSPISGHRSVSWYQQTPGQGLQFLFEYFSETQRNKGNFPGRFSGRQFSNSRSEMNVSTLELGDSALYLCASWLGAGVYNEQFFGPGTRLTVL.

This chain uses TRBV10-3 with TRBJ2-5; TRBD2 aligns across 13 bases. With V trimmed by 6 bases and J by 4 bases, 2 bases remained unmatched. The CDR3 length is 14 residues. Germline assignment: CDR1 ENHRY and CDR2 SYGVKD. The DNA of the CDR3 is TGTGCCATCAGCGGGACTAGCGGGACAGAGACCCAGTACTTC. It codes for CAISGTSGTETQYF.

The CDR3 spells CASSRDRVNEQFF. The CDR3 coding sequence is TGTGCCAGCAGCCGGGACAGGGTCAATGAGCAGTTCTTC. The genes are TRBV11-2 and TRBJ2-1; 9 bases are shared with TRBD1. This CDR3 is 13 amino acids long. V shed 5 bases and J 6 bases; nucleotides not matched to a gene: 2. Germline V gene data show CDR1 as SGHAT and CDR2 as FQNNGV.

CDR3 bases: TGTGCCAGCAGTCACCCTTTAGGAGACAGGGGAAAAAGCTATGGCTACACCTTC. Encoded protein: CASSHPLGDRGKSYGYTF. This chain connects TRBV28 to TRBJ1-2, with 8 positions matching TRBD1. Germline CDR1 and CDR2: MDHEN and SYDVKM. V dropped 5 bases and J dropped 4; count of bases not matched to a gene: 18. This CDR3 comprises 18 residues.

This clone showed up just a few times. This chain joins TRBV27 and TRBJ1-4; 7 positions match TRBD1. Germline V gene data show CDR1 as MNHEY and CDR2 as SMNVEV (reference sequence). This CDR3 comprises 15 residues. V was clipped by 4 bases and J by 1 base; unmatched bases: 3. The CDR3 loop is CASSSNRGTNEKLFF. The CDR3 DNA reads TGTGCCAGCAGTTCAAACAGGGGAACTAATGAAAAACTGTTTTTT.

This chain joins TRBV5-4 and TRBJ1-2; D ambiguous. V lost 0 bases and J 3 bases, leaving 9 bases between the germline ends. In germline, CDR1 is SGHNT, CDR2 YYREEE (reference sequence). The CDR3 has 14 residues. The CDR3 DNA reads TGTGCCAGCAGCTTGGAGTGGGCCGACTATGGCTACACCTTC. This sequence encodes CASSLEWADYGYTF.

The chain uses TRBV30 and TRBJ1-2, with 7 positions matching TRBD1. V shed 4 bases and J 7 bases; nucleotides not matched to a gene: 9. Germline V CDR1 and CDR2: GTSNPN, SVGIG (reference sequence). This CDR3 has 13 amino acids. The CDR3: CAWTTQGRGGYTF. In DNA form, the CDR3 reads TGTGCCTGGACTACACAGGGGCGCGGTGGCTACACCTTC.

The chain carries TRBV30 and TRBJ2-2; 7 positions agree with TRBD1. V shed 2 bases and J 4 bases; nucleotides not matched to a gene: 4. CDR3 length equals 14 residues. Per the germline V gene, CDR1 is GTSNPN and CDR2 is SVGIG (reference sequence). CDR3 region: CAWSNRGGTGELFF. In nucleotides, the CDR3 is TGTGCCTGGAGTAACAGGGGTGGCACCGGGGAGCTGTTTTTT. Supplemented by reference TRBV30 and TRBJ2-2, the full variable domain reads SQTIHQWPATLVQPVGSPLSLECTVEGTSNPNLYWYRQAAGRGLQLLFYSVGIGQISSEVPQNLSASRPQDRQFILSSKKLLLSDSGFYLCAWSNRGGTGELFFGEGSRLTVL.

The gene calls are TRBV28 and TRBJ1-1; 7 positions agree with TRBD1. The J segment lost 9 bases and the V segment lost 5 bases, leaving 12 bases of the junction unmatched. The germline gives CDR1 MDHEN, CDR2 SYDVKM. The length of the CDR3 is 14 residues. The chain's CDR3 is CASSPGTVSLKAFF. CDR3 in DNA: TGTGCCAGCAGTCCCGGGACAGTATCATTGAAAGCTTTCTTT.

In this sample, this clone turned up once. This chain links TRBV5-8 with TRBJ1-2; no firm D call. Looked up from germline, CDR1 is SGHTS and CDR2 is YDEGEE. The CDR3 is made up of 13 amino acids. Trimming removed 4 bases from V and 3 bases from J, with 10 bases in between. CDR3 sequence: CASSGGLHYGYTF. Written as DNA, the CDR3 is TGTGCCAGCAGCGGTGGACTGCACTATGGCTACACCTTC.

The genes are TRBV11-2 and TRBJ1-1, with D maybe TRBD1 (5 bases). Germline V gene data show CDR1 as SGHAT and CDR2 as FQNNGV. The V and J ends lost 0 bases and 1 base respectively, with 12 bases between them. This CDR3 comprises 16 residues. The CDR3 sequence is CASSLDPDKQNTEAFF. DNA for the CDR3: TGTGCCAGCAGCTTAGATCCGGACAAACAGAACACTGAAGCTTTCTTT. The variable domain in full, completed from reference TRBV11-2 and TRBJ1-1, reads EAGVAQSPRYKIIEKRQSVAFWCNPISGHATLYWYQQILGQGPKLLIQFQNNGVVDDSQLPKDRFSAERLKGVDSTLKIQPAKLEDSAVYLCASSLDPDKQNTEAFFGQGTRLTVV.

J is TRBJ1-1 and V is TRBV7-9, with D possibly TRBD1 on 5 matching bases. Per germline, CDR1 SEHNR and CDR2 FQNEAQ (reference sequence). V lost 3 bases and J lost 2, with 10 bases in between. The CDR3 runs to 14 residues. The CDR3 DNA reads TGTGCCAGCAGCTTGCGGGGCTTTAACACTGAAGCTTTCTTT. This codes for CASSLRGFNTEAFF.